These 14 T cell receptor beta chains were sequenced from one sample in a study of CD8 T cells in Susac syndrome. With random hexamers, reverse transcription was performed on roughly 0.45 to 1 ug of RNA. Each CDR3 protein is one row after TCRdb ran MiXCR on the immunoSEQ multiplex PCR reads. The sample lists some 100,000 distinct CDR3 sequences, just under 95% occurring once. The sequencing sample was made of CD4+ T cells from PBMCs. The receptors shown here come from a human donor with multiple sclerosis.

The chain has TRBV30 and TRBJ1-2; no firm D call. The germline V gene has CDR1 GTSNPN and CDR2 SVGIG (reference sequence). This CDR3 spans 12 amino acids. Trimming cost V 2 bases and J 4 bases, with 8 bases left between them. The CDR3 DNA follows: TGTGCCTGGAGTCACAGTAGCTATGGCTACACCTTC. Its translation is CAWSHSSYGYTF.

The J gene is TRBJ1-1, the V gene TRBV4-1; a possible D gene is TRBD1 (6 bases). V lost 3 bases to trimming and J lost 5 bases, with 16 bases between them. Germline assignment: CDR1 MGHRA and CDR2 YSYEKL. The CDR3 consists of 15 residues. The chain's CDR3 is CASSQGTFRGTEAFF. CDR3 sequence (DNA): TGCGCCAGCAGCCAGGGGACATTCCGCGGGACTGAAGCTTTCTTT.

This chain links TRBV12-3 or TRBV12-4 with TRBJ1-5, with TRBD1 identical over 7 bases. The V and J ends lost 1 base and 5 bases, in that order; junction bases with no gene match: 2. The CDR3 covers 14 residues. The CDR3 spells CASSLGQGYQPQHF. The CDR3 DNA sequence: TGTGCCAGCAGTTTAGGACAGGGATATCAGCCCCAGCATTTT.

This chain uses TRBV30 with TRBJ1-2; D is undetermined. Germline V CDR1 and CDR2: GTSNPN, SVGIG (reference sequence). This CDR3 spans 12 amino acids. V was shortened by 3 bases and J by 6 bases, with 11 bases between the two germline ends. In DNA, the CDR3 is TGTGCCTGGAGGAGGGAGAGGGATGGCTACACCTTC. Translation: CAWRRERDGYTF. Full variable domain (rest looked up from reference TRBV30 and TRBJ1-2): SQTIHQWPATLVQPVGSPLSLECTVEGTSNPNLYWYRQAAGRGLQLLFYSVGIGQISSEVPQNLSASRPQDRQFILSSKKLLLSDSGFYLCAWRRERDGYTFGSGTRLTVV.

The genes are TRBV20-1 and TRBJ2-7, with 9 bases lining up with TRBD1. Germline V lookup: CDR1 DFQATT, CDR2 SNEGSKA (reference sequence). This CDR3 contains 14 residues. V shed 0 bases, J shed 6 bases, and the junction held 6 bases outside the gene matches. CDR3 residues: CSARDGTGFFEQYF. Written as DNA, the CDR3 is TGCAGTGCTAGAGACGGGACAGGGTTCTTCGAGCAGTACTTC.

This chain joins TRBV28 and TRBJ2-5; D gene uncertain. V lost 1 base and J lost 1, with 7 bases in between. CDR3 length: 14 residues. Germline-derived CDR1 and CDR2 are MDHEN and SYDVKM. CDR3 nucleotides: TGTGCCAGCAGTTTATCGCCTGCCCAAGAGACCCAGTACTTC. This encodes CASSLSPAQETQYF.

J is TRBJ2-3 and V is TRBV29-1, with a weak D call TRBD1 (5 bases). Trimming pared 6 bases from V and 5 bases from J, leaving 15 bases between. CDR1 is SQVTM and CDR2 is ANQGSEA in the germline V gene. The CDR3 consists of 13 residues. The CDR3 sequence: CSVRAAGEDTQYF. CDR3 sequence (DNA): TGCAGCGTCAGGGCCGCCGGAGAAGATACGCAGTATTTT.

Comment on this clonotype: The junction departs from the called germline gene at one end, perhaps through a read error. V is TRBV6-2 or TRBV6-3 and J is TRBJ1-5; 11 bases fit TRBD1. Germline CDR1 is MNHEY and CDR2 is SVGEGT. The CDR3 contains 16 residues. CDR3 coding DNA: TGTGCCAGCGGTTACTTCTTGGGACAGGGGGATCAGCCCCAGCATTTT. Translating gives CASGYFLGQGDQPQHF.

The chain couples TRBV30 to TRBJ1-5, with 8 bases matching TRBD1. CDR1 is GTSNPN and CDR2 is SVGIG in the germline V gene (reference sequence). V gave up 2 bases and J gave up 0 bases; unmatched junction bases: 6. The CDR3 runs 16 residues. CDR3 protein: CAWSSRTGSSNQPQHF. Here the CDR3 DNA reads TGTGCCTGGAGTAGCCGGACAGGGAGTAGCAATCAGCCCCAGCATTTT.

The genes are TRBV5-6 and TRBJ2-1; TRBD2 matches 11 bases. Germline V lookup: CDR1 SGHDT, CDR2 YYEEEE. J lost 5 bases, V lost 0 bases, and 7 bases had no gene match. The CDR3 is 17 residues long. This CDR3 reads CASSLGSGGGYNNEQFF. CDR3 coding DNA: TGTGCCAGCAGCTTGGGTAGCGGGGGGGGCTATAACAATGAGCAGTTCTTC.

The V call is TRBV5-1, the J call TRBJ2-3; 10 positions agree with TRBD1. Losses at the gene ends were 7 bases for V and 2 bases for J; bases not matched to a gene: 10. This CDR3 is 16 amino acids long. CDR1 is SGHRS, CDR2 YFSETQ, per germline. CDR3 amino acids: CASSREGTGVTDTQYF. The DNA for the CDR3 is TGCGCCAGCTCTCGTGAGGGGACAGGGGTCACAGATACGCAGTATTTT.

The chain is built from TRBV7-9 and TRBJ1-3; no clear D. Looked up from germline, CDR1 is SEHNR and CDR2 is FQNEAQ (reference sequence). The V end was cut by 6 bases, the J end by 2 bases, with 5 bases between. The CDR3 has 12 residues. CDR3 DNA sequence: TGTGCCAGCAGACCCGCTGGAAACACCATATATTTT. Translation: CASRPAGNTIYF.

The chain links TRBV7-2 to TRBJ1-2; unclear D gene. CDR1 is SGHTA and CDR2 is FQGNSA in the germline V gene. The CDR3 covers 15 residues. V was clipped by 3 bases and J by 1 base, with 12 bases between them. CDR3 loop: CASSFGPGINYGYTF. In nucleotides, the CDR3 is TGTGCCAGCAGCTTTGGCCCGGGGATTAACTATGGCTACACCTTC. Combining the CDR3 with reference TRBV7-2 and TRBJ1-2 gives the whole variable domain GAGVSQSPSNKVTEKGKDVELRCDPISGHTALYWYRQSLGQGLEFLIYFQGNSAPDKSGLPSDRFSAERTGGSVSTLTIQRTQQEDSAVYLCASSFGPGINYGYTFGSGTRLTVV.

The rearrangement joins TRBV19 to TRBJ1-5; 7 nucleotides align to TRBD1. The CDR3 totals 16 residues. Germline-derived CDR1 and CDR2 are LNHDA and SQIVND (reference sequence). The V and J ends lost 5 bases and 0 bases, in that order; junction bases with no gene match: 7. CDR3 coding DNA: TGTGCCAGTAGTGTTTATACAGGGGATAGCAATCAGCCCCAGCATTTT. As protein: CASSVYTGDSNQPQHF. The full variable domain, with the rest looked up from reference TRBV19 and TRBJ1-5, is DGGITQSPKYLFRKEGQNVTLSCEQNLNHDAMYWYRQDPGQGLRLIYYSQIVNDFQKGDIAEGYSVSREKKESFPLTVTSAQKNPTAFYLCASSVYTGDSNQPQHFGDGTRLSIL.